These T cell receptor beta chains were read from a single sample in a study of T cell changes during pregnancy in multiple sclerosis. Sequencing used immunoSEQ multiplex PCR; TCRdb keeps in-frame clones, though not all of them. The data hold tens of thousands of clones, with 88% observed a single time. Sample: peripheral blood, taken before pregnancy. The source is a female donor with multiple sclerosis, enrolled in a pregnancy study. Each CDR3 is given with its conserved first and last residue. The order of the fields is D gene, V gene, J gene, clone size, CDR3 DNA, CDR3 protein. A D gene is named only where the DNA matches it firmly. Where a row states a size, it is once, few, many or the class of an expanded clone; other rows omit it.

D: NA; V: TRBV19; J: TRBJ1-5; size: NA; DNA: TGTGCCAGTAGTATAGCTAAGGGCAGGGCCGGCTATAGCAATCAGCCCCAGCATTTT; CDR3: CASSIAKGRAGYSNQPQHF
D: TRBD1; V: TRBV5-1; J: TRBJ2-7; size: NA; DNA: TGCGCCAGCAGCTTGGCGGGACAGCTATTCTACGAGCAGTACTTC; CDR3: CASSLAGQLFYEQYF
D: NA; V: TRBV7-9; J: TRBJ1-1; size: NA; DNA: TGTGCCAGCGGCCCGGACTACACTGAAGCTTTCTTT; CDR3: CASGPDYTEAFF
D: TRBD2; V: TRBV30; J: TRBJ2-6; size: NA; DNA: TGTGCCCGGGGGGAGGGATCCTCTGGGGCCAACGTCCTGACTTTC; CDR3: CARGEGSSGANVLTF
D: TRBD1; V: TRBV5-1; J: TRBJ1-4; size: NA; DNA: TGCGCCAGCAGCTTGGGACAGGGGGCACGTGGAGTTTCAAGCGAAAAACTGTTTTTT; CDR3: CASSLGQGARGVSSEKLFF
D: TRBD2; V: TRBV18; J: TRBJ2-3; size: NA; DNA: TGTGCCAGCTCAACCGGGACTAGCGGGAGTGGAACAGATACGCAGTATTTT; CDR3: CASSTGTSGSGTDTQYF
D: NA; V: TRBV7-2; J: TRBJ1-5; size: NA; DNA: TGTGCCAGCAGCCCCTTCGCAGAATCTAATCAGCCCCAGCATTTT; CDR3: CASSPFAESNQPQHF
D: TRBD1; V: TRBV7-6; J: TRBJ2-7; size: NA; DNA: TGTGCCAGCAGCTTTAGGGTGACCCCAGGACAGGGAGGCGACGAGCAGTACTTC; CDR3: CASSFRVTPGQGGDEQYF
D: NA; V: TRBV7-2; J: TRBJ2-7; size: NA; DNA: TGTGCCAGCAGCTATGACAGTTTGTCCTACGAGCAGTACTTC; CDR3: CASSYDSLSYEQYF
D: NA; V: TRBV21-1; J: TRBJ2-3; size: NA; DNA: TGTCAGACTAGCGGGAGGCACAACACACCAGATACGCAGTATTTT; CDR3: CQTSGRHNTPDTQYF
D: NA; V: TRBV27; J: TRBJ1-1; size: NA; DNA: TGTGCCAGCAGTTTATCTCGTCGGGGTGAAGCTTTCTTT; CDR3: CASSLSRRGEAFF
D: NA; V: TRBV4-2; J: TRBJ1-5; size: NA; DNA: TGTGCCAGCAGCCAAGATTTCCAGGGAGGTCCGCCCCAGCATTTT; CDR3: CASSQDFQGGPPQHF
D: TRBD1; V: TRBV4-1; J: TRBJ2-3; size: NA; DNA: TGCGCCAGCAGCCAAGGGGACAGGTACACAGATACGCAGTATTTT; CDR3: CASSQGDRYTDTQYF
D: NA; V: TRBV30; J: TRBJ1-5; size: NA; DNA: TGTGCCTGGAGGGCCCCCGGCACAGTGAATCAGCCCCAGCATTTT; CDR3: CAWRAPGTVNQPQHF
D: TRBD1; V: TRBV5-1; J: TRBJ2-7; size: NA; DNA: TGCGCCAGCAGCCCCGGGACAGGGATCGACGAGCAGTACTTC; CDR3: CASSPGTGIDEQYF
D: NA; V: TRBV4-3; J: TRBJ1-2; size: few; DNA: TGCGCCAGCAGCCACGATAGAACCTATGGCTACACCTTC; CDR3: CASSHDRTYGYTF
D: TRBD1; V: TRBV19; J: TRBJ1-3; size: NA; DNA: TGTGCCAGTAGTATTGGCGAGACAGGGACTGGAAACACCATATATTTT; CDR3: CASSIGETGTGNTIYF
D: NA; V: TRBV30; J: TRBJ1-3; size: NA; DNA: TGTGCCTGGAGTGCGGGGATCAGCTCTGGAAACACCATATATTTT; CDR3: CAWSAGISSGNTIYF
D: NA; V: TRBV6-5; J: TRBJ1-1; size: NA; DNA: TGTGCCAGCAGTTACCCCGCGGGGGCAGCTTTCTTT; CDR3: CASSYPAGAAFF
D: NA; V: TRBV16; J: TRBJ2-5; size: NA; DNA: TGTGCCAGCAGCCTTACAAGGACAGCTAAAGAGACCCAGTACTTC; CDR3: CASSLTRTAKETQYF
D: TRBD2; V: TRBV19; J: TRBJ2-3; size: NA; DNA: TGTGCCAGTAGTATTAGGACTAGCGGGAGGGATACGCAGTATTTT; CDR3: CASSIRTSGRDTQYF
D: NA; V: TRBV9; J: TRBJ1-1; size: NA; DNA: NA; CDR3: CASSSSGGVAFF
D: NA; V: TRBV5-1; J: TRBJ1-1; size: NA; DNA: TGCGCCAGCAGCTGGAGGGGGGGAGGCACTGAAGCTTTCTTT; CDR3: CASSWRGGGTEAFF
D: NA; V: TRBV14; J: TRBJ1-2; size: NA; DNA: TGTGCCAGCAGCCAAATAAGCACAGGTAGGGCTAACTATGGCTACACCTTC; CDR3: CASSQISTGRANYGYTF
D: NA; V: TRBV7-2; J: TRBJ1-6; size: NA; DNA: TGTGCCAGCAGCCCGGGAGCGCTAGAACCCCTCCACTTT; CDR3: CASSPGALEPLHF
D: TRBD2; V: TRBV4-3; J: TRBJ2-5; size: NA; DNA: TGCGCCAGCAGCCAAGAGGGGCGGGGGGCTAAAGAGACCCAGTACTTC; CDR3: CASSQEGRGAKETQYF
D: TRBD2; V: TRBV27; J: TRBJ2-1; size: NA; DNA: TGTGCCTGCTCCTATACCTCAAAAACTAGCGGCCTCAACAATGAGCAGTTCTTC; CDR3: CACSYTSKTSGLNNEQFF
D: TRBD1; V: TRBV19; J: TRBJ1-2; size: few; DNA: TGTGCCAGTAGGGTCTGGGACAGGGACTATGGCTACACCTTC; CDR3: CASRVWDRDYGYTF
D: NA; V: TRBV27; J: TRBJ2-1; size: NA; DNA: TGTGCCAGCAGCTCCCCCGACAGGCCACTCTCCTACAATGAGCAGTTCTTC; CDR3: CASSSPDRPLSYNEQFF
D: NA; V: TRBV7-2; J: TRBJ2-5; size: NA; DNA: TGTGCCAGCAGCTTAGATAGGGGCGGGGCCGGGGAGACCCAGTACTTC; CDR3: CASSLDRGGAGETQYF
D: NA; V: TRBV4-1; J: TRBJ1-1; size: NA; DNA: TGCGCCAGCAGACAGGGCGATATGAACACTGAAGCTTTCTTT; CDR3: CASRQGDMNTEAFF
D: NA; V: TRBV5-1; J: TRBJ2-5; size: NA; DNA: TGCGCCAGCACGAATCCCAGCCAAGAGACCCAGTACTTC; CDR3: CASTNPSQETQYF
D: TRBD2; V: TRBV6-4; J: TRBJ2-1; size: NA; DNA: TGTGCCAGCAGTGCTACGGGAGGCTATGAGCAGTTCTTC; CDR3: CASSATGGYEQFF
D: NA; V: TRBV7-2; J: TRBJ1-4; size: NA; DNA: TGTGCCAGCAGCTTAGCGGGGGGGCGGTGGGTTAATGAAAAACTGTTTTTT; CDR3: CASSLAGGRWVNEKLFF
D: NA; V: TRBV4-2; J: TRBJ2-1; size: NA; DNA: TGTGCCAGCAGCCACCGGTCTAGCCACAATGAGCAGTTCTTC; CDR3: CASSHRSSHNEQFF
D: NA; V: TRBV30; J: TRBJ2-3; size: NA; DNA: TGTGCCTGGAGCCCGGGAGCTACAGATACGCAGTATTTT; CDR3: CAWSPGATDTQYF
D: TRBD1; V: TRBV19; J: TRBJ1-5; size: NA; DNA: TGTGCCAGTAGTCGACAGGGAAGCAATCAGCCCCAGCATTTT; CDR3: CASSRQGSNQPQHF
D: TRBD1; V: TRBV27; J: TRBJ2-3; size: NA; DNA: TGTGCCAGCAAGACAGGGGGCACAGATACGCAGTATTTT; CDR3: CASKTGGTDTQYF
D: NA; V: TRBV5-4; J: TRBJ1-2; size: NA; DNA: TGTGCCAGCAGCTTGCCGACAGGTTTTAACTATGGCTACACCTTC; CDR3: CASSLPTGFNYGYTF
D: TRBD2; V: TRBV5-1; J: TRBJ2-1; size: NA; DNA: TGCGCCAGCAGCTTGGGGACTAGCGGGAGGCTTCGTGTCAGGTATGAGCAGTTCTTC; CDR3: CASSLGTSGRLRVRYEQFF
D: TRBD1; V: TRBV30; J: TRBJ2-1; size: once; DNA: TGTGCCTGGAGTATGGGGACAGGGGATTCCGATGAGCAGTTCTTC; CDR3: CAWSMGTGDSDEQFF
D: NA; V: TRBV9; J: TRBJ1-1; size: NA; DNA: TGTGCCAGCAGCGAGCACACTGAAGCTTTCTTT; CDR3: CASSEHTEAFF
D: TRBD1; V: TRBV5-6; J: TRBJ1-2; size: NA; DNA: TGTGCCAGCAGGGTAGGACAGGGGATCTATGGCTACACCTTC; CDR3: CASRVGQGIYGYTF
D: TRBD2; V: TRBV5-1; J: TRBJ2-1; size: NA; DNA: TGCGCCAGCAGCTTGACTAGCGGGGGGCCCAGGTACGAGCAGTTCTTC; CDR3: CASSLTSGGPRYEQFF
D: NA; V: TRBV7-2; J: TRBJ2-6; size: NA; DNA: TGTGCCAGCAGCTTAGGTCCAGGGCTTCCCGGGGCCAACGTCCTGACTTTC; CDR3: CASSLGPGLPGANVLTF